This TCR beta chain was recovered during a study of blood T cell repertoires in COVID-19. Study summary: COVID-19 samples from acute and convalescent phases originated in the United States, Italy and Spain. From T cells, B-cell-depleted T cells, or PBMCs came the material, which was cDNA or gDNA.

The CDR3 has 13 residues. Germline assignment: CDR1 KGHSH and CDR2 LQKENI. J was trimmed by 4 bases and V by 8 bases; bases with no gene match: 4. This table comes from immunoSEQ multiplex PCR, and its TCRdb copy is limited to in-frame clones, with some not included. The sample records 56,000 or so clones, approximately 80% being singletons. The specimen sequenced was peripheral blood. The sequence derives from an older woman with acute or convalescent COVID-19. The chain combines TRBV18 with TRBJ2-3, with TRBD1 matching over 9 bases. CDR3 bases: TGTGCCAGCCGGGACAGGGAGGCAGATACGCAGTATTTT. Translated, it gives CASRDREADTQYF.